This entry describes one TCR beta chain. The data were obtained in a study of blood T cell repertoires in COVID-19. Authors' methods: Estimation of nucleated cell counts was performed using reference gene primer amplification. Clones were read by immunoSEQ multiplex PCR, and TCRdb kept only the in-frame ones, dropping some. V and J calls and clone size are those listed in that table; D and trimming were worked out from the DNA. The sample holds tens of thousands of clones, approximately 83% seen once. This CDR3 is 13 amino acids long. Germline V gene lookup returns CDR1 MGHDK and CDR2 SYGVNS. V gave up 10 bases and J gave up 7 bases, with 17 bases separating them.

Sequenced input: peripheral blood. The chain combines TRBV25-1 with TRBJ1-5, with D maybe TRBD1 (5 bases). This TCR was recovered from an elderly man with COVID-19, enrolled during active disease. CDR3 residues: CATSGPQEQPQHF. CDR3 bases: TGTGCCACCTCAGGGCCCCAGGAGCAGCCCCAGCATTTT.